Below, 32 T cell receptor beta chains from the same sample are listed, as sequenced in a study of cytomegalovirus exposure and HLA in healthy donors. Repertoires were generated with immunoSEQ multiplex PCR, while TCRdb's copy carries only in-frame clones and drops some. The sample lists 100,000 to 120,000 clones; about 88% were seen once. Sequences were obtained from PBMCs. The receptors here all came from a young woman in good health and CMV-seropositive.

Only one count was recorded for this clone. The rearrangement joins TRBV9 to TRBJ1-5; unclear D gene. Germline V CDR1 and CDR2: SGDLS, YYNGEE. This CDR3 region has 11 residues. CDR3 amino acids: CATDSNQPQHF. CDR3 in DNA: TGTGCTACAGATAGCAATCAGCCCCAGCATTTT. The entire variable domain, with the rest obtained from reference TRBV9 and TRBJ1-5, is as follows: DSGVTQTPKHLITATGQRVTLRCSPRSGDLSVYWYQQSLDQGLQFLIQYYNGEERAKGNILERFSAQQFPDLHSELNLSSLELGDSALYFCATDSNQPQHFGDGTRLSIL.

A single count supports this clone. J is TRBJ2-4 and V is TRBV9, with no clear D. Trimming took 4 bases from V and 8 from J, leaving 13 bases between them. This CDR3 region has 13 residues. Germline values: CDR1 SGDLS, CDR2 YYNGEE. CDR3: CASSPISGDIQYF. In nucleotides, the CDR3 is TGTGCCAGCAGCCCGATTTCTGGAGACATTCAGTACTTC. Full variable domain (outside the CDR3, taken from reference TRBV9 and TRBJ2-4): DSGVTQTPKHLITATGQRVTLRCSPRSGDLSVYWYQQSLDQGLQFLIQYYNGEERAKGNILERFSAQQFPDLHSELNLSSLELGDSALYFCASSPISGDIQYFGAGTRLSVL.

The chain joins TRBV5-1 to TRBJ2-7; TRBD1 matches 7 bases. V lost 5 bases and J lost 3; bases outside the gene matches: 8. Germline assignment: CDR1 SGHRS and CDR2 YFSETQ. The CDR3 spans 14 residues. Written as DNA, the CDR3 is TGCGCCAGCAGATCACAGGGGACGGTCTACGAGCAGTACTTC. Its protein product is CASRSQGTVYEQYF.

The chain employs TRBV11-3 and TRBJ2-7, with 7 bases aligning to TRBD1. The CDR3 consists of 15 residues. CDR1 is SGHNT and CDR2 is YENEEA in the germline V gene. The V gene end was trimmed by 1 base and the J gene end by 0 bases; junction bases not matched to a gene: 3. CDR3 sequence (DNA): TGTGCCAGCAGCTTAGGCACAGGGGCCTCCTACGAGCAGTACTTC. It yields the protein CASSLGTGASYEQYF.

The chain recombines TRBV6-1 with TRBJ2-3; D gene ambiguous. The CDR3 runs to 14 residues. In germline, CDR1 is MNHNS, CDR2 SASEGT. Deletions cut 2 bases from V and 1 base from J, with 7 bases between. The CDR3 DNA sequence: TGTGCCAGCAGTGAAACGCCGGGCACAGATACGCAGTATTTT. This codes for CASSETPGTDTQYF.

This chain uses TRBV5-1 with TRBJ2-7, with D unclear. CDR1 and CDR2 (germline): SGHRS, YFSETQ. The CDR3 runs 14 residues. V was trimmed by 1 base and J by 2 bases, leaving 10 bases between them. The CDR3 DNA reads as TGCGCCAGCAGCTTGACCAGCCAGGCCTACGAGCAGTACTTC. Protein sequence: CASSLTSQAYEQYF.

The chain has TRBV11-2 and TRBJ2-3; 8 nucleotides line up with TRBD2. The V segment lost 4 bases and the J segment 1 base; nucleotides outside the gene matches: 4. This CDR3 contains 15 residues. Germline V gene sequence: CDR1 SGHAT, CDR2 FQNNGV. CDR3 coding DNA: TGTGCCAGCAGCTCGGGGGGGAAGGGCACAGATACGCAGTATTTT. Amino acids: CASSSGGKGTDTQYF.

The chain links TRBV5-1 to TRBJ2-2; 9 bases match TRBD1. This CDR3 is 14 amino acids long. The V segment lost 6 bases and the J segment 5 bases; nucleotides outside the gene matches: 5. Germline loops: CDR1 SGHRS, CDR2 YFSETQ. The CDR3 region has the DNA TGCGCCAGCACATCGACAGGGGGAACCGGGGAGCTGTTTTTT. This gives the protein CASTSTGGTGELFF. The full variable domain, its missing parts supplied by reference TRBV5-1 and TRBJ2-2, is KAGVTQTPRYLIKTRGQQVTLSCSPISGHRSVSWYQQTPGQGLQFLFEYFSETQRNKGNFPGRFSGRQFSNSRSEMNVSTLELGDSALYLCASTSTGGTGELFFGEGSRLTVL.

The rearrangement uses TRBV4-2 and TRBJ1-2; no firm D call. CDR1 is LGHNA and CDR2 is YNFKEQ in the germline V gene. This CDR3 contains 11 residues. V was shortened by 7 bases and J by 7 bases, with 10 bases between the two germline ends. CDR3: CASTGSSGYTF. DNA for the CDR3: TGTGCCAGCACGGGATCGTCTGGCTACACCTTC.

The genes are TRBV7-9 and TRBJ2-7; 7 bases map to TRBD1. Losses at the gene ends were 4 bases for V and 2 bases for J; bases not matched to a gene: 8. This CDR3 has 15 residues. Germline assignment: CDR1 SEHNR and CDR2 FQNEAQ (reference sequence). CDR3 coding DNA: TGTGCCAGCAGCTCCACCGGGACAGCTACCTACGAGCAGTACTTC. Translating it yields CASSSTGTATYEQYF. Based on the CDR3 plus reference TRBV7-9 and TRBJ2-7, the full variable domain is DTGVSQNPRHKITKRGQNVTFRCDPISEHNRLYWYRQTLGQGPEFLTYFQNEAQLEKSRLLSDRFSAERPKGSFSTLEIQRTEQGDSAMYLCASSSTGTATYEQYFGPGTRLTVT.

This chain connects TRBV28 to TRBJ1-6, with D perhaps matching TRBD1 (5 bases). The CDR3 spans 18 residues. Trimming removed 5 bases at V and 0 bases at J, with 17 bases between. From germline, CDR1 is MDHEN and CDR2 SYDVKM. The DNA of the CDR3 is TGTGCCAGCAGTACCGCCACAGAAACAGGCTCCTATAATTCACCCCTCCACTTT. Its protein product is CASSTATETGSYNSPLHF. The full variable domain, with the rest looked up from reference TRBV28 and TRBJ1-6, is DVKVTQSSRYLVKRTGEKVFLECVQDMDHENMFWYRQDPGLGLRLIYFSYDVKMKEKGDIPEGYSVSREKKERFSLILESASTNQTSMYLCASSTATETGSYNSPLHFGNGTRLTVT.

The DNA for the CDR3 is TGTGCCAGCAGCTCCCCCGGGACAACGAACTCCTACGAGCAGTACTTC. This encodes CASSSPGTTNSYEQYF. This chain connects TRBV5-6 to TRBJ2-7; maybe TRBD1 (6 bases). Deletions cut 3 bases from V and 0 bases from J, with 16 bases between. This CDR3 spans 16 amino acids. The germline gives CDR1 SGHDT, CDR2 YYEEEE.

The chain has TRBV19 and TRBJ1-1, with 7 bases fitting TRBD1. CDR1 and CDR2 from the germline V gene are LNHDA and SQIVND (reference sequence). This CDR3 has 14 amino acids. With 4 bases clipped from V and 4 bases from J, the junction kept 6 bases outside the gene matches. The DNA of the CDR3 is TGTGCCAGTAGTAATGCAAGGGACAGCACTGAAGCTTTCTTT. Its translation: CASSNARDSTEAFF.

Many counts were recorded for this clone. The chain combines TRBV27 with TRBJ2-1; 9 bases align to TRBD2. The V and J ends lost 6 bases and 10 bases, in that order; junction bases with no gene match: 13. Germline loops: CDR1 MNHEY, CDR2 SMNVEV (reference sequence). CDR3 length equals 15 residues. This CDR3 reads CASSPMTLAGLEQFF. The CDR3 DNA reads TGTGCCAGCAGCCCAATGACGCTAGCGGGATTAGAGCAGTTCTTC.

This sequence joins TRBV10-2 and TRBJ1-5, with 9 bases that match TRBD1. Germline loops: CDR1 WSHSY, CDR2 SAAADI. Germline trimming cut 3 bases from V and 9 bases from J; bases unmatched to any gene: 12. This CDR3 comprises 16 residues. CDR3: CASSDPGQGRVGPQHF. The CDR3 bases are TGCGCCAGCAGTGATCCCGGACAGGGGAGGGTTGGGCCCCAGCATTTT.

The rearrangement joins TRBV21-1 to TRBJ2-7; the DNA was not compared with TRBD1, the D call given in the table. TRBV21-1 is deemed a pseudogene. CDR3 size: 15 residues. The CDR3 DNA sequence: TGTGCCAGCAGCAAAGCGCGGCGGACACCCTACGAGCAGTACTTC. Translation: CASSKARRTPYEQYF.

The CDR3 sequence: CAISDARSQETQYF. The CDR3 nucleotides read TGTGCCATCAGTGATGCCAGGTCACAAGAGACCCAGTACTTC. The rearrangement uses TRBV10-3 and TRBJ2-5; D is ambiguous. Per germline, CDR1 ENHRY and CDR2 SYGVKD. The CDR3 spans 14 residues. The ends were cut back, 3 bases at V and 2 bases at J, with 10 bases in the middle.

The V gene is TRBV28, the J gene TRBJ1-1, with unresolved D. The germline V and J ends were trimmed by 6 bases and 7 bases, with 9 bases remaining between them. This CDR3 contains 11 residues. CDR1 is MDHEN and CDR2 is SYDVKM in the germline V gene. CDR3 in DNA: TGTGCCAGCAGCTCAGTGTATGAAGCTTTCTTT. It codes for CASSSVYEAFF.

The V and J genes are TRBV4-2 and TRBJ2-1, with 12 bases lining up with TRBD2. The V gene's germline CDR1 is LGHNA and CDR2 YNFKEQ. The CDR3 sequence is 15 residues long. V lost 1 base and J lost 9; bases outside the gene matches: 4. This CDR3 is CASSQVELAGGEQFF. CDR3 nucleotides: TGTGCCAGCAGCCAAGTCGAACTAGCGGGAGGTGAGCAGTTCTTC.

The chain uses TRBV19 and TRBJ1-3, with D unclear. Germline CDR1 is LNHDA and CDR2 is SQIVND (reference sequence). V lost 5 bases and J 4 bases, leaving 6 bases between the germline ends. There are 12 residues in the CDR3. CDR3 sequence: CASSSAGNTIYF. The CDR3 coding sequence is TGTGCCAGTAGTTCAGCGGGAAACACCATATATTTT. Combining the CDR3 with reference TRBV19 and TRBJ1-3 gives the whole variable domain DGGITQSPKYLFRKEGQNVTLSCEQNLNHDAMYWYRQDPGQGLRLIYYSQIVNDFQKGDIAEGYSVSREKKESFPLTVTSAQKNPTAFYLCASSSAGNTIYFGEGSWLTVV.

The genes are TRBV7-8 and TRBJ2-4; 7 bases are a match to TRBD2. This CDR3 has 14 amino acids. V gave up 2 bases and J gave up 8 bases; unmatched junction bases: 6. Germline CDR1 reads SGHVS; CDR2 reads FQNEAQ. CDR3 nucleotides: TGTGCCAGCAGCTTATTGGGGGGGATGGACATTCAGTACTTC. Its protein is CASSLLGGMDIQYF.

The chain has TRBV9 and TRBJ2-7; 9 bases are shared with TRBD1. The CDR3 is made up of 15 amino acids. Per germline, CDR1 SGDLS and CDR2 YYNGEE. Germline trimming cut 2 bases from V and 4 bases from J; bases unmatched to any gene: 7. The CDR3 reads CASSVRDRDGYEQYF. CDR3 in DNA: TGTGCCAGCAGCGTCCGGGACAGGGATGGTTACGAGCAGTACTTC.

This clone is a singleton in its sample. V gene TRBV30 combines with J gene TRBJ2-7; 8 bases align to TRBD1. V lost 3 bases and J lost 2; bases outside the gene matches: 12. There are 16 residues in the CDR3. In germline, CDR1 is GTSNPN, CDR2 SVGIG (reference sequence). The CDR3 loop reads CAWRSSRDRITYEQYF. Written as DNA, the CDR3 is TGTGCCTGGAGGTCTTCCCGGGACAGGATTACCTACGAGCAGTACTTC.

The V call is TRBV5-6, the J call TRBJ2-7; 10 nucleotides agree with TRBD2. The CDR3 spans 15 residues. CDR1 SGHDT and CDR2 YYEEEE come from the germline V gene. Trimming at V came to 2 bases and at J to 6 bases, leaving 8 bases not matched to a gene. CDR3 nucleotides: TGTGCCAGCAGCTTAATTCTAGCGGGAGCCACCGAGCAGTACTTC. Its translation is CASSLILAGATEQYF.

V gene TRBV2 combines with J gene TRBJ1-1; the match to TRBD1 covers 7 bases. Looked up from germline, CDR1 is SNHLY and CDR2 is FYNNEI. After removal of 6 bases from V and 4 bases from J, the junction contained 8 bases not matched to a gene. There are 14 residues in the CDR3. The CDR3 DNA is TGTGCCAGCAGCGCCGCAGGGGGTGCCACTGAAGCTTTCTTT. This encodes CASSAAGGATEAFF.

The chain employs TRBV11-3 and TRBJ2-7; D not resolved. This CDR3 is 13 amino acids long. The germline V gene has CDR1 SGHNT and CDR2 YENEEA. The germline V and J ends were trimmed by 0 bases and 3 bases, with 6 bases remaining between them. The chain's CDR3 is CASSLDRGYEQYF. CDR3 bases: TGTGCCAGCAGCTTAGATCGCGGCTACGAGCAGTACTTC.

This chain joins TRBV5-4 and TRBJ2-7; D perhaps matches TRBD1 (6 bases). The ends were cut back, 2 bases at V and 7 bases at J, with 16 bases in the middle. The CDR3 length is 14 residues. Per germline, CDR1 SGHNT and CDR2 YYREEE (reference sequence). The CDR3 is CASSFEWAGVEQYF. The CDR3 DNA reads TGTGCCAGCAGCTTTGAGTGGGCAGGGGTTGAGCAGTACTTC.

V usage is TRBV19 and J usage is TRBJ2-1, with TRBD1 matching over 7 bases. The germline CDR1 and CDR2 sequences are LNHDA and SQIVND (reference sequence). Germline trimming cut 5 bases from V and 3 bases from J; bases unmatched to any gene: 4. The CDR3 loop spans 14 amino acids. The chain's CDR3 is CASSLGDSYNEQFF. In nucleotides, the CDR3 is TGTGCCAGTAGTCTAGGGGACAGCTACAATGAGCAGTTCTTC.

This chain joins TRBV2 and TRBJ2-5, with a tentative D call TRBD2 (5 bases). The CDR3 loop spans 14 amino acids. Germline assignment: CDR1 SNHLY and CDR2 FYNNEI. The V and J ends lost 6 bases and 3 bases respectively, with 14 bases between them. In DNA, the CDR3 is TGTGCCAGCAGAACCGGGCCCGGGGAAGAGACCCAGTACTTC. Translated, it gives CASRTGPGEETQYF.

The chain recombines TRBV6-1 with TRBJ1-1; D unresolved. CDR1 is MNHNS, CDR2 SASEGT, per germline. The CDR3 length is 13 residues. The V end was cut by 7 bases, the J end by 0 bases, with 9 bases between. The CDR3 coding sequence is TGTGCCAGCACCAAGCTTATGAACACTGAAGCTTTCTTT. Translating it yields CASTKLMNTEAFF.

The chain uses TRBV28 and TRBJ1-6; 8 bases line up with TRBD1. The CDR3 extends over 17 amino acids. Losses at the gene ends were 0 bases for V and 6 bases for J; bases not matched to a gene: 7. The germline CDR1 and CDR2 sequences are MDHEN and SYDVKM. The CDR3, as DNA: TGTGCCAGCAGTTTATGGGCAGGGGGCGCGTCTAATTCACCCCTCCACTTT. Protein: CASSLWAGGASNSPLHF. Using reference TRBV28 and TRBJ1-6 for the parts outside the CDR3, the full variable domain is DVKVTQSSRYLVKRTGEKVFLECVQDMDHENMFWYRQDPGLGLRLIYFSYDVKMKEKGDIPEGYSVSREKKERFSLILESASTNQTSMYLCASSLWAGGASNSPLHFGNGTRLTVT.

The chain combines TRBV2 with TRBJ1-5; no clear D gene. CDR3 length: 14 amino acids. Germline CDR1 is SNHLY and CDR2 is FYNNEI. The V gene lost 1 base and the J gene lost 0 bases, with 4 bases spanning the gap. CDR3 sequence reads: CASSEDSSNQPQHF. Here the CDR3 DNA reads TGTGCCAGCAGTGAAGACAGTAGCAATCAGCCCCAGCATTTT.